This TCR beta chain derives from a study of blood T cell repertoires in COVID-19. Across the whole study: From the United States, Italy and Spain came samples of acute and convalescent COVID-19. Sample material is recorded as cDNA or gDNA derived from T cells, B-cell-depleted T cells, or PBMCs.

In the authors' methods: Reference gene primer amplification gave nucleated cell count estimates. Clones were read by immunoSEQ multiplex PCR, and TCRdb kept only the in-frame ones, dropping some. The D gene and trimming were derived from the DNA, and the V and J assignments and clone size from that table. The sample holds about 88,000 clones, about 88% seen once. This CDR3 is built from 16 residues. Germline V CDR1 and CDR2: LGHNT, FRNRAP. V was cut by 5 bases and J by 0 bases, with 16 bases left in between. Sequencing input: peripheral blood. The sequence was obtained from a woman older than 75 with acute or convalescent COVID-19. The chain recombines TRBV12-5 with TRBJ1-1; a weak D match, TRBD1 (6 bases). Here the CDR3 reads CASGPQGLGMNTEAFF. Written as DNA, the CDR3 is TGTGCTAGTGGTCCACAGGGTCTTGGGATGAACACTGAAGCTTTCTTT.